What follows are 9 T cell receptor beta chains derived from one specimen sequenced in a study of early T cells in non-severe SARS-CoV-2 infection. TCRdb independently ran MiXCR on the 5' RACE reads; one entry per CDR3 protein. The repertoire holds under 85,000 distinct CDR3 sequences, with about 14% as singletons. Sequencing was performed on whole blood, taken at baseline. These receptors were taken from an adult who was a healthcare worker with PCR-confirmed SARS-CoV-2 infection or an uninfected control (not recorded which).

This chain connects TRBV18 to TRBJ1-1; unclear D gene. Trimming left V 5 bases short and J 1 base short, with 8 bases between. Germline CDR1 and CDR2: KGHSH and LQKENI. This CDR3 has 13 residues. CDR3 region: CASSADENTEAFF. CDR3 coding DNA: TGTGCCAGCTCAGCGGACGAGAACACTGAAGCTTTCTTT.

This chain connects TRBV6-2 or TRBV6-3 to TRBJ2-7, with no clear D. Germline lookup yields CDR1 MNHEY and CDR2 SVGEGT. V lost 5 bases to trimming and J lost 1 base, with 3 bases between them. The length of the CDR3 is 11 residues. CDR3 loop: CASSDSYEQYF. DNA for the CDR3: TGTGCCAGCAGTGATTCCTACGAGCAGTACTTC.

This clonotype occurred a few times. The V and J genes are TRBV28 and TRBJ2-3; D not certain. V dropped 4 bases and J dropped 0 bases, with 11 bases sitting between them. Germline V gives CDR1 MDHEN, CDR2 SYDVKM. There are 15 residues in the CDR3. CDR3 protein: CASSSIWRSTDTQYF. The CDR3 bases are TGTGCCAGCAGTTCTATCTGGCGCAGCACAGATACGCAGTATTTT.

The chain carries TRBV6-1 and TRBJ1-6; D possibly corresponds to TRBD1 (6 bases). The CDR3 contains 13 residues. The V gene's germline CDR1 is MNHNS and CDR2 SASEGT. Trimming took off 7 bases at V and 10 bases at J, with 14 bases between the two ends. The CDR3 here is CASKRQERSPLHF. In DNA, the CDR3 is TGTGCCAGCAAACGACAGGAAAGGTCACCCCTCCACTTT.

The chain employs TRBV28 and TRBJ1-1; possible D gene TRBD1, 5 bases. Germline-derived CDR1 and CDR2 are MDHEN and SYDVKM. V was clipped by 6 bases and J by 7 bases, with 18 bases between them. The CDR3 contains 14 residues. This chain's CDR3 is CASSPPASQGEAFF. Here the CDR3 DNA reads TGTGCCAGCAGCCCCCCAGCCAGTCAGGGTGAAGCTTTCTTT. The whole variable domain, filled in from reference TRBV28 and TRBJ1-1, reads DVKVTQSSRYLVKRTGEKVFLECVQDMDHENMFWYRQDPGLGLRLIYFSYDVKMKEKGDIPEGYSVSREKKERFSLILESASTNQTSMYLCASSPPASQGEAFFGQGTRLTVV.

This chain uses TRBV7-2 with TRBJ2-7; 9 bases align to TRBD2. With V trimmed by 1 base and J by 6 bases, 10 bases remained unmatched. The CDR3 covers 16 residues. Germline lookup yields CDR1 SGHTA and CDR2 FQGNSA. The DNA of the CDR3 is TGTGCCAGCAGCTTAGGGGGAGGCGGGAGGGCCCGCGAGCAGTACTTC. This codes for CASSLGGGGRAREQYF.

CDR3 loop: CASSSPDRATYEQYF. The CDR3 nucleotides are TGTGCCAGCAGCTCCCCCGACAGGGCCACCTACGAGCAGTACTTC. J is TRBJ2-7 and V is TRBV7-8; TRBD1 agrees at 7 bases. This CDR3 is built from 15 residues. J gave up 2 bases and V 4 bases, and 8 bases lay outside the gene matches. Germline loops: CDR1 SGHVS, CDR2 FQNEAQ.

This clonotype showed up many times. V and J are TRBV11-2 and TRBJ2-1; D ambiguous. CDR3 length equals 16 residues. Trimming took off 5 bases at V and 2 bases at J, with 16 bases between the two ends. From germline, CDR1 is SGHAT and CDR2 FQNNGV. The CDR3 reads CASSKDVGKAYNEQFF. In nucleotides, the CDR3 is TGTGCCAGCAGCAAGGATGTGGGGAAAGCCTACAATGAGCAGTTCTTC.

The CDR3 bases are TGCAGTGCTAGAGTGTTCAGGAGCTCCTATAATTCACCCCTCCACTTT. Its protein product is CSARVFRSSYNSPLHF. V and J are TRBV20-1 and TRBJ1-6; D uncertain. V lost 1 base to trimming and J lost 0 bases, with 10 bases between them. CDR1 DFQATT and CDR2 SNEGSKA come from the germline V gene (reference sequence). The CDR3 is 16 residues long.